Following are 27 T cell receptor beta chains from one sample sequenced in a study of OX40 agonist ivuxolimab in advanced cancers. Libraries were prepared by immunoSEQ multiplex PCR; TCRdb keeps only in-frame clonotypes and omits some of them. The table has 55,000 to 90,000 clones, 80% to 90% seen once. Here the sequenced sample was CD4+ or CD8+ T cells sorted from blood, taken in a trial of the OX40 agonist ivuxolimab. These receptors all stem from an adult with an advanced solid tumor such as melanoma, head and neck, liver or kidney cancer.

The rearrangement links TRBV2 to TRBJ1-5; 11 bases agree with TRBD1. The germline CDR1 and CDR2 sequences are SNHLY and FYNNEI. The CDR3 totals 14 residues. Germline trimming cut 4 bases from V and 5 bases from J; bases unmatched to any gene: 1. The CDR3 loop is CASSGTGGDQPQHF. The CDR3 coding sequence is TGTGCCAGCAGTGGGACAGGGGGCGATCAGCCCCAGCATTTT.

The rearrangement links TRBV11-1 to TRBJ2-3; no clear D. The CDR3 loop spans 17 amino acids. Trimming cost V 2 bases and J 0 bases, with 15 bases left between them. CDR1 and CDR2 (germline): SGHAT, FQDESV (reference sequence). In DNA, the CDR3 is TGTGCCAGCAGCTTAAACAGAGCTGGTCAAAGCACAGATACGCAGTATTTT. Translated, it gives CASSLNRAGQSTDTQYF.

The chain is built from TRBV28 and TRBJ2-3, with D possibly TRBD2 on 7 matching bases. This CDR3 is built from 15 residues. V gave up 7 bases and J gave up 2 bases, with 16 bases separating them. Germline-derived CDR1 and CDR2 are MDHEN and SYDVKM. The CDR3 region is CASNPPGGLTDTQYF. CDR3 sequence (DNA): TGTGCCAGCAATCCCCCGGGGGGCCTCACAGATACGCAGTATTTT.

The chain links TRBV5-4 to TRBJ2-5; D gene ambiguous. This CDR3 comprises 13 residues. Germline assignment: CDR1 SGHNT and CDR2 YYREEE (reference sequence). V was shortened by 6 bases and J by 2 bases, with 11 bases between the two germline ends. This chain's CDR3 is CASTSSLQETQYF. The CDR3 bases are TGTGCCAGCACCTCCTCTCTACAAGAGACCCAGTACTTC.

The J gene is TRBJ2-3, the V gene TRBV7-6; TRBD1 is a possible D gene (6 bases). V dropped 1 base and J dropped 5 bases, with 10 bases sitting between them. Per germline, CDR1 SGHVS and CDR2 FNYEAQ. The CDR3 is made up of 14 amino acids. The CDR3 DNA follows: TGTGCCAGCAGCTTAGGAAGCAGGGGAGATACGCAGTATTTT. This encodes CASSLGSRGDTQYF.

CDR3 loop: CASSSSQGAGETQYF. CDR3 DNA sequence: TGCGCCAGCAGCAGCTCTCAGGGGGCCGGGGAGACCCAGTACTTC. The rearrangement uses TRBV4-3 and TRBJ2-5; 8 nucleotides match TRBD1. In germline, CDR1 is LGHNA, CDR2 YSLEER. The CDR3 has 15 amino acids. V lost 5 bases and J lost 5; bases outside the gene matches: 10.

This chain connects TRBV28 to TRBJ2-1, with 9 nucleotides matching TRBD1. The V gene end was trimmed by 3 bases and the J gene end by 6 bases; junction bases not matched to a gene: 6. The CDR3 covers 15 residues. The germline V gene encodes CDR1 MDHEN and CDR2 SYDVKM. The CDR3 nucleotides are TGTGCCAGCAGTTTGGGGACAGGGTCGGGCAATGAGCAGTTCTTC. Amino acids: CASSLGTGSGNEQFF.

Notes on this clone: Sequence at one end of the junction differs from germline and may be a read error. V and J are TRBV7-7 and TRBJ2-5; D not resolved. CDR1 is SSHAT and CDR2 is FNYEAQ in the germline V gene (reference sequence). The CDR3 has 15 amino acids. The CDR3 coding sequence is TGTGCTAGCAGCTTAGGAGTAGGGTCGGGAGAGACCCAGTACTTC. Amino acids: CASSLGVGSGETQYF.

The V gene is TRBV7-8, the J gene TRBJ2-2; no firm D call. The CDR3 spans 18 residues. Trimming left V 2 bases short and J 8 bases short, with 24 bases between. Germline lookup yields CDR1 SGHVS and CDR2 FQNEAQ. DNA for the CDR3: TGTGCCAGCAGCTTAACCGCTCGGGCAGACTCACCCACGGGGGAGCTGTTTTTT. Translation gives CASSLTARADSPTGELFF. Full variable domain (missing parts from reference TRBV7-8 and TRBJ2-2): GAGVSQSPRYKVAKRGQDVALRCDPISGHVSLFWYQQALGQGPEFLTYFQNEAQLDKSGLPSDRFFAERPEGSVSTLKIQRTQQEDSAVYLCASSLTARADSPTGELFFGEGSRLTVL.

This chain links TRBV28 with TRBJ2-5; maybe TRBD2 (6 bases). CDR1 MDHEN and CDR2 SYDVKM come from the germline V gene. Trimming stripped 0 bases from V and 5 bases from J, with 13 bases between. The CDR3 sequence is 15 residues long. CDR3 in DNA: TGTGCCAGCAGTTTATGGGCCGGGGGTGAGGAGACCCAGTACTTC. Protein sequence: CASSLWAGGEETQYF.

This clone was counted a single time. The chain couples TRBV7-6 to TRBJ2-5; a possible D gene is TRBD2 (7 bases). The CDR3 covers 15 residues. Germline values: CDR1 SGHVS, CDR2 FNYEAQ. Trimming took 7 bases from V and 4 from J, leaving 19 bases between them. CDR3 in amino acids: CASTPAGRGVETQYF. CDR3 DNA: TGTGCCAGCACCCCAGCGGGAAGGGGGGTAGAGACCCAGTACTTC.

The chain employs TRBV7-3 and TRBJ2-1; D might be TRBD2 (5 bases). The CDR3 covers 18 residues. Trimming took 5 bases from V and 2 from J, leaving 22 bases between them. From germline, CDR1 is SGHTA and CDR2 FQGTGA. CDR3 loop: CASSLGSRGRVPYNEQFF. DNA for the CDR3: TGTGCCAGCAGCCTCGGTTCCCGCGGGCGGGTCCCCTACAATGAGCAGTTCTTC.

This chain links TRBV4-3 with TRBJ1-3, with D perhaps TRBD1 (5 bases). CDR1 is LGHNA and CDR2 is YSLEER in the germline V gene. With 4 bases removed from V and 4 bases from J, the gap between germline ends came to 14 bases. CDR3 length: 15 amino acids. The DNA of the CDR3 is TGCGCCAGCAGCCTTGCCCCGAGGGACGGAAACACCATATATTTT. It encodes CASSLAPRDGNTIYF.

This chain joins TRBV18 and TRBJ2-1; D call uncertain. V lost 0 bases and J lost 0, with 6 bases in between. This CDR3 contains 15 residues. CDR1 KGHSH and CDR2 LQKENI come from the germline V gene. The CDR3 DNA reads TGTGCCAGCTCACCACCGATGAGCTCCTACAATGAGCAGTTCTTC. This codes for CASSPPMSSYNEQFF.

This chain uses TRBV5-1 with TRBJ2-5; 10 positions agree with TRBD2. Germline V CDR1 and CDR2: SGHRS, YFSETQ. The J segment lost 1 base and the V segment lost 0 bases, leaving 6 bases of the junction unmatched. The CDR3 has 17 amino acids. CDR3 bases: TGCGCCAGCAGCTTGGGGGCTAGCGGGGGTCCCCAAGAGACCCAGTACTTC. Translated, it gives CASSLGASGGPQETQYF.

V is TRBV7-9 and J is TRBJ1-1; possibly TRBD1 for D (5 bases). CDR3 length: 15 residues. Germline V CDR1 and CDR2: SEHNR, FQNEAQ (reference sequence). Trimming cost V 5 bases and J 4 bases, with 17 bases left between them. The CDR3 DNA sequence: TGTGCCAGCAGCGTACAGGCGGCTGGTGGCACTGAAGCTTTCTTT. It yields the protein CASSVQAAGGTEAFF.

V is TRBV7-8 and J is TRBJ2-3; D unclear. The CDR3 has 15 residues. Trimming left V 5 bases short and J 6 bases short, with 18 bases between. Germline V lookup: CDR1 SGHVS, CDR2 FQNEAQ. This CDR3 reads CASSRRPSTTDTQYF. Written as DNA, the CDR3 is TGTGCCAGCAGCAGAAGGCCCTCCACCACGGATACGCAGTATTTT.

CDR3 nucleotides: TGCGCCAGCAGCCAAGATAGGCGTTACGAGCAGTACTTC. It specifies CASSQDRRYEQYF. V usage is TRBV4-1 and J usage is TRBJ2-7; D is ambiguous. V was clipped by 0 bases and J by 4 bases, with 7 bases between them. CDR1 is MGHRA and CDR2 is YSYEKL in the germline V gene. The CDR3 contains 13 residues.

This chain links TRBV28 with TRBJ1-5; D uncertain. This CDR3 is 15 amino acids long. Trimming left V 1 base short and J 4 bases short, with 11 bases between. The V gene's germline CDR1 is MDHEN and CDR2 SYDVKM. CDR3 in amino acids: CASSLSGISNQPQHF. The DNA of the CDR3 is TGTGCCAGCAGTTTATCGGGGATTTCGAATCAGCCCCAGCATTTT.

The chain recombines TRBV5-8 with TRBJ2-3; possible D gene TRBD2, 6 bases. CDR1 and CDR2 (germline): SGHTS, YDEGEE. This CDR3 is built from 14 residues. Trimming removed 4 bases from V and 2 bases from J, with 11 bases in between. As DNA, the CDR3 is TGTGCCAGCAGCGGCGGACTAACCACAGATACGCAGTATTTT. Residues: CASSGGLTTDTQYF. Complete variable domain (other parts from reference TRBV5-8 and TRBJ2-3): EAGVTQSPTHLIKTRGQQATLRCSPISGHTSVYWYQQALGLGLQFLLWYDEGEERNRGNFPPRFSGRQFPNYSSELNVNALELEDSALYLCASSGGLTTDTQYFGPGTRLTVL.

V is TRBV5-1 and J is TRBJ1-6; 10 bases map to TRBD1. Germline values: CDR1 SGHRS, CDR2 YFSETQ. The J segment lost 14 bases and the V segment lost 0 bases, leaving 8 bases of the junction unmatched. This CDR3 comprises 15 residues. CDR3: CASSLGDRGLVTLHF. CDR3 bases: TGCGCCAGCAGCTTGGGGGACAGGGGATTAGTGACCCTCCACTTT.

The V call is TRBV30, the J call TRBJ2-3; D uncertain. The CDR3 extends over 12 amino acids. Trimming took 4 bases from V and 4 from J, leaving 9 bases between them. Germline values: CDR1 GTSNPN, CDR2 SVGIG (reference sequence). CDR3 DNA sequence: TGTGCCTGGACACCTTCGGCAGATACGCAGTATTTT. This encodes CAWTPSADTQYF.

V gene TRBV11-2 combines with J gene TRBJ1-1, with D hard to call. The length of the CDR3 is 13 residues. Germline V gives CDR1 SGHAT, CDR2 FQNNGV. The V end lost 0 bases, the J end lost 0 bases, and 2 bases lay between the germline ends. CDR3 amino acids: CASSLDMNTEAFF. The CDR3 nucleotides read TGTGCCAGCAGCTTAGATATGAACACTGAAGCTTTCTTT.

J is TRBJ2-1 and V is TRBV7-9; 8 bases match TRBD1. CDR1 is SEHNR, CDR2 FQNEAQ, per germline (reference sequence). V was pared by 3 bases and J by 4 bases, with 5 bases of the junction left unmatched. The length of the CDR3 is 15 residues. This CDR3 is CASSFPRGPYNEQFF. CDR3 coding DNA: TGTGCCAGCAGCTTTCCCAGGGGGCCTTACAATGAGCAGTTCTTC.

The chain combines TRBV28 with TRBJ2-5, with D perhaps matching TRBD2 (7 bases). Germline values: CDR1 MDHEN, CDR2 SYDVKM. Deletions cut 6 bases from V and 3 bases from J, with 11 bases between. CDR3 length equals 13 residues. CDR3 region: CASSGGGEETQYF. DNA of the CDR3: TGTGCCAGCAGCGGAGGGGGGGAAGAGACCCAGTACTTC.

The rearrangement joins TRBV7-3 to TRBJ2-5; 9 bases agree with TRBD1. The germline CDR1 and CDR2 sequences are SGHTA and FQGTGA. The CDR3 runs to 15 residues. Trimming at V came to 5 bases and at J to 4 bases, leaving 8 bases not matched to a gene. CDR3 coding DNA: TGTGCCAGCAGCACAACCGGGACAGGGAGAGAGACCCAGTACTTC. Protein product: CASSTTGTGRETQYF.

The chain has TRBV5-1 and TRBJ2-1, with TRBD1 as a possible D gene (6 bases). V gave up 0 bases and J gave up 2 bases, with 12 bases separating them. The germline gives CDR1 SGHRS, CDR2 YFSETQ. CDR3 length: 16 residues. The CDR3 nucleotides are TGCGCCAGCAGCTTGGATGGACAGACTACCTACAATGAGCAGTTCTTC. Protein: CASSLDGQTTYNEQFF.